A single sample gave rise to the 26 T cell receptor beta chains below, sequenced in a study of CD8+ T cells in alopecia areata. Extracted RNA was reverse transcribed into cDNA, the sequencing template. Generated by immunoSEQ multiplex PCR, the TCRdb table keeps only in-frame clones and is missing some. Of about 94,000 clones detected, around 71% appear once; the ten largest clones hold around a sixth. Treatment given: oral pan-JAK inhibitor, 5-10 mg twice daily. The input for sequencing was CD8+ T cells sorted from blood, taken between weeks 43 and 45, from a patient treated with tofacitinib. The receptors were sampled from a human donor with alopecia areata.

The chain is built from TRBV19 and TRBJ2-2; no reliable D call. The CDR3 has 12 residues. V lost 6 bases to trimming and J lost 8 bases, with 10 bases between them. Germline lookup yields CDR1 LNHDA and CDR2 SQIVND (reference sequence). The CDR3 spells CASSPGSGELFF. The DNA of the CDR3 is TGTGCCAGTAGCCCCGGATCTGGGGAGCTGTTTTTT. Supplemented by reference TRBV19 and TRBJ2-2, the full variable domain reads DGGITQSPKYLFRKEGQNVTLSCEQNLNHDAMYWYRQDPGQGLRLIYYSQIVNDFQKGDIAEGYSVSREKKESFPLTVTSAQKNPTAFYLCASSPGSGELFFGEGSRLTVL.

This clone has a single count. This chain uses TRBV5-6 with TRBJ2-5; unclear D gene. CDR3 length equals 15 residues. Germline CDR1 is SGHDT and CDR2 is YYEEEE. V lost 1 base to trimming and J lost 1 base, with 11 bases between them. The CDR3 reads CASSLLLPAQETQYF. The CDR3 DNA reads TGTGCCAGCAGCTTGTTGTTGCCAGCCCAAGAGACCCAGTACTTC.

The chain has TRBV29-1 and TRBJ1-1; D is possibly TRBD1 (5 bases). Trimming shortened V by 6 bases and J by 4 bases, and 9 bases separated the two germline ends. Germline lookup yields CDR1 SQVTM and CDR2 ANQGSEA. The CDR3 sequence is 11 residues long. CDR3 region: CSVTVTTEAFF. CDR3 in DNA: TGCAGCGTGACAGTTACCACTGAAGCTTTCTTT.

This chain uses TRBV28 with TRBJ2-3; no clear D. Germline CDR1 and CDR2: MDHEN and SYDVKM. The CDR3 extends over 11 amino acids. The germline V and J ends were trimmed by 3 bases and 5 bases, with 3 bases remaining between them. Here the CDR3 DNA reads TGTGCCAGCAGTTTTAAAGATACGCAGTATTTT. This translates into CASSFKDTQYF. The complete variable domain, with remaining parts taken from reference TRBV28 and TRBJ2-3, reads DVKVTQSSRYLVKRTGEKVFLECVQDMDHENMFWYRQDPGLGLRLIYFSYDVKMKEKGDIPEGYSVSREKKERFSLILESASTNQTSMYLCASSFKDTQYFGPGTRLTVL.

The rearrangement joins TRBV7-9 to TRBJ2-1; D is tentatively TRBD1 or TRBD2 (5 bases each). This CDR3 is 15 amino acids long. V was trimmed by 1 base and J by 6 bases, leaving 13 bases between them. Germline CDR1 and CDR2: SEHNR and FQNEAQ (reference sequence). The chain's CDR3 is CASSLVQGAFNEQFF. DNA for the CDR3: TGTGCCAGCAGCTTAGTTCAGGGAGCATTCAATGAGCAGTTCTTC.

About this clone: Additional DNA sequences in this sample encode the identical CDR3. CDR3 sequence (DNA): TGTGCCAGCAGCTCTTCTAGCGGGGATTACAATGAGCAGTTCTTC. Its protein product is CASSSSSGDYNEQFF. The chain employs TRBV7-7 and TRBJ2-1; TRBD2 aligns across 9 bases. Per the germline V gene, CDR1 is SSHAT and CDR2 is FNYEAQ (reference sequence). The CDR3 covers 15 residues. V was pared by 4 bases and J by 4 bases, with 5 bases of the junction left unmatched.

This clone has more than one count but fewer than ten. An end of the junction differs from the germline gene, which may be a read error. This chain links TRBV20-1 with TRBJ1-1; D remains unclear. CDR3 length: 11 residues. Germline V gives CDR1 DFQATT, CDR2 SNEGSKA (reference sequence). The CDR3 DNA reads as TGCAGTGCTACTTTGAACAGTGAAGCTTTCTTT. Its translation: CSATLNSEAFF.

V and J are TRBV19 and TRBJ2-1, with TRBD1 matching 7 bases. Germline lookup yields CDR1 LNHDA and CDR2 SQIVND (reference sequence). V was pared by 3 bases and J by 5 bases, with 4 bases of the junction left unmatched. This CDR3 is 14 amino acids long. CDR3 amino acids: CASSIGQDHNEQFF. CDR3 coding DNA: TGTGCCAGTAGTATTGGACAGGACCACAATGAGCAGTTCTTC.

This clone was seen a handful of times. The V gene is TRBV27, the J gene TRBJ2-1, with TRBD2 identical over 11 bases. Germline trimming cut 2 bases from V and 4 bases from J; bases unmatched to any gene: 1. This CDR3 contains 15 residues. In germline, CDR1 is MNHEY, CDR2 SMNVEV (reference sequence). In DNA form, the CDR3 reads TGTGCCAGCAGTTTAATAGCGGGGGGGTACAATGAGCAGTTCTTC. Protein product: CASSLIAGGYNEQFF.

This chain uses TRBV19 with TRBJ1-1; unclear D gene. Between the trimmed V and J ends, which lost 8 bases and 5 bases, there was a span of 15 bases. Germline V gene data show CDR1 as LNHDA and CDR2 as SQIVND (reference sequence). The CDR3 consists of 13 residues. The CDR3 reads CASGIGLKTEAFF. The CDR3 DNA sequence: TGTGCCAGTGGAATCGGGTTAAAAACTGAAGCTTTCTTT.

J is TRBJ2-1 and V is TRBV4-2; a weak D match, TRBD2 (5 bases). Germline values: CDR1 LGHNA, CDR2 YNFKEQ. V lost 3 bases to trimming and J lost 4 bases, with 13 bases between them. The CDR3 has 15 amino acids. Written as DNA, the CDR3 is TGTGCCAGCAGCCATTTGGCTAGCCCTTACAATGAGCAGTTCTTC. Protein product: CASSHLASPYNEQFF.

The chain recombines TRBV29-1 with TRBJ1-2; 7 nucleotides align to TRBD1. CDR3 length: 15 residues. The germline V gene has CDR1 SQVTM and CDR2 ANQGSEA. V shed 2 bases, J shed 8 bases, and the junction held 14 bases outside the gene matches. The CDR3 DNA sequence: TGCAGCGTTGAACCGACAGGGACTCTGGTCCGGGGCTACACCTTC. Its translation is CSVEPTGTLVRGYTF. The whole variable domain, filled in from reference TRBV29-1 and TRBJ1-2, reads SAVISQKPSRDICQRGTSLTIQCQVDSQVTMMFWYRQQPGQSLTLIATANQGSEATYESGFVIDKFPISRPNLTFSTLTVSNMSPEDSSIYLCSVEPTGTLVRGYTFGSGTRLTVV.

A word on this clone: The same CDR3 is also encoded by other DNA sequences in this sample. The gene calls are TRBV6-4 and TRBJ2-1; TRBD2 aligns across 10 bases. Germline assignment: CDR1 MRHNA and CDR2 SNTAGT. CDR3 length: 15 residues. V dropped 2 bases and J dropped 2; count of bases not matched to a gene: 0. CDR3 amino acids: CASSDSGGAYNEQFF. The CDR3 DNA follows: TGTGCCAGCAGTGACAGCGGGGGGGCCTACAATGAGCAGTTCTTC.

This clone showed up just a few times. CDR3 DNA sequence: TGTGCCAGCAGTGCGCCGGGACTTACCGTCAATGAGCAGTTCTTC. Translation gives CASSAPGLTVNEQFF. The rearrangement uses TRBV27 and TRBJ2-1; weak D call: TRBD2 (6 bases). Trimming left V 5 bases short and J 6 bases short, with 17 bases between. The CDR3 consists of 15 residues. Germline loops: CDR1 MNHEY, CDR2 SMNVEV (reference sequence).

The chain has TRBV11-3 and TRBJ2-1; 11 nucleotides align to TRBD2. CDR3 size: 14 residues. Germline V gene sequence: CDR1 SGHNT, CDR2 YENEEA. V lost 5 bases to trimming and J lost 9 bases; unmatched junction nucleotides: 6. DNA for the CDR3: TGTGCCAGCAGCGCGGGACTAGCGGACATTGAGCAGTTCTTC. It translates to CASSAGLADIEQFF.

The V call is TRBV11-2, the J call TRBJ2-7; unclear D gene. V lost 2 bases to trimming and J lost 3 bases, with 8 bases between them. This CDR3 spans 13 amino acids. Germline CDR1 SGHAT, CDR2 FQNNGV. CDR3 protein: CASSLQASYEQYF. In DNA, the CDR3 is TGTGCCAGCAGCTTACAGGCGAGCTACGAGCAGTACTTC.

The rearrangement joins TRBV6-6 to TRBJ2-7; a possible D gene is TRBD1 (6 bases). The length of the CDR3 is 13 residues. Per the germline V gene, CDR1 is MNHNY and CDR2 is SVGAGI (reference sequence). V shed 3 bases and J shed 5 bases, with 11 bases lying between them. In DNA form, the CDR3 reads TGTGCCAGCAGTTATTTTAACAGGGACGAGCAGTACTTC. Translated, it gives CASSYFNRDEQYF.

The chain recombines TRBV19 with TRBJ2-1, with D possibly being TRBD1 or TRBD2 (5 bases each). Trimming pared 5 bases from V and 5 bases from J, leaving 16 bases between. The CDR3 runs 15 residues. Germline CDR1 reads LNHDA; CDR2 reads SQIVND (reference sequence). CDR3 DNA: TGTGCCAGTAGTGAATGGGACGGAACAAACAATGAGCAGTTCTTC. Amino acid sequence: CASSEWDGTNNEQFF.

This clone was picked up a small number of times. This chain links TRBV4-3 with TRBJ1-2; D is uncertain. Per the germline V gene, CDR1 is LGHNA and CDR2 is YSLEER. Trimming took 2 bases from V and 4 from J, leaving 8 bases between them. The CDR3 is 13 amino acids. CDR3 loop: CASSQSNSYGYTF. The CDR3 DNA is TGCGCCAGCAGCCAATCGAACAGCTATGGCTACACCTTC.

The chain recombines TRBV29-1 with TRBJ2-4; no clear D gene. The CDR3 sequence is 14 residues long. V gave up 0 bases and J gave up 6 bases, with 12 bases separating them. Germline lookup yields CDR1 SQVTM and CDR2 ANQGSEA. The CDR3 reads CSVEDGEFGNIQYF. DNA of the CDR3: TGCAGCGTTGAAGATGGGGAATTCGGAAACATTCAGTACTTC.

This sequence joins TRBV6-1 and TRBJ2-7, with D perhaps matching TRBD1 or TRBD2 (6 bases each). The germline gives CDR1 MNHNS, CDR2 SASEGT. This CDR3 has 13 residues. The DNA of the CDR3 is TGTGCATCCCGGAGGGGGAGCTCCTACGAGCAGTACTTC. The encoded protein is CASRRGSSYEQYF.

The chain joins TRBV19 to TRBJ1-1, with D hard to call. This CDR3 has 14 residues. Germline CDR1 and CDR2: LNHDA and SQIVND (reference sequence). Trimming removed 8 bases at V and 0 bases at J, with 13 bases between. The CDR3 coding sequence is TGTGCCAGTTGGAGTAATGTCGTGAACACTGAAGCTTTCTTT. It translates to CASWSNVVNTEAFF.

This clone has only one observation. The chain combines TRBV6-5 with TRBJ1-2; D remains ambiguous. The CDR3 has 12 amino acids. V lost 5 bases, J lost 8 bases, and 12 bases lay in between. Germline lookup yields CDR1 MNHEY and CDR2 SVGAGI. This CDR3 reads CASSADPGGYTF. The CDR3 DNA sequence: TGTGCCAGCAGTGCCGACCCGGGAGGCTACACCTTC.

This clone was observed once. The V call is TRBV30, the J call TRBJ1-1; D is uncertain. CDR1 is GTSNPN and CDR2 is SVGIG in the germline V gene (reference sequence). The CDR3 covers 15 residues. V gave up 0 bases and J gave up 5 bases, with 16 bases separating them. The CDR3 protein is CAWSVDLGLGTEAFF. DNA for the CDR3: TGTGCCTGGAGTGTAGATTTGGGCCTGGGAACTGAAGCTTTCTTT.

The CDR3 DNA reads as TGTGCCAGCAGCACTGGGACAGGGACAATGCAGCCCCAGCATTTT. Translation gives CASSTGTGTMQPQHF. The gene calls are TRBV5-6 and TRBJ1-5; TRBD1 agrees at 9 bases. The CDR3 is 15 residues long. Germline V gives CDR1 SGHDT, CDR2 YYEEEE. Trimming removed 4 bases from V and 7 bases from J; junction bases left unmatched: 9.

To note about this clone: The CDR3 carries no conserved terminal phenylalanine or tryptophan, so it likely arises from a read error. The chain combines TRBV29-1 with TRBJ2-7; a possible D gene is TRBD1 (6 bases). V lost 1 base and J 2 bases, leaving 12 bases between the germline ends. The CDR3 extends over 14 amino acids. Germline loops: CDR1 SQVTM, CDR2 ANQGSEA. The CDR3 DNA follows: TGCAGCGTTGAAGTCGAAGACAGGACCTACGAGCAGTACCTC. This translates into CSVEVEDRTYEQYL.